Detailed here is one T cell receptor beta chain. Antigen unknown. TCRdb reanalysed the 5' RACE reads using MiXCR and keeps one entry per CDR3 protein. The sample shows some 57,000 distinct CDR3 sequences, about 12% of them seen only once. These data are taken from a study of T-cell memory formation after mild COVID-19. Whole-study context: The study found TCR clusters largely donor specific. Study-wide results and limits: The CD4+ clones that contracted clustered mainly within CM and EM, and the CD8+ clones concentrated in EMRA. Specificity for SARS-CoV-2 was not confirmed among the second-wave clones peaking on day 37.

V gave up 1 base and J gave up 4 bases, with 5 bases separating them. The CDR3 runs 14 residues. Germline lookup yields CDR1 SEHNR and CDR2 FQNEAQ (reference sequence). The rearrangement joins TRBV7-9 to TRBJ1-6; D remains ambiguous. This receptor was taken from a man younger than 30 who had mild COVID-19 (a few samples of this study predate the infection). Cell type and time point are not known. Sequencing was carried out using PBMCs or a T cell subset sorted from them (not recorded which). The CDR3 reads CASSLEQYNSPLHF. The CDR3 nucleotides are TGTGCCAGCAGCTTAGAACAATATAATTCACCCCTCCACTTT.